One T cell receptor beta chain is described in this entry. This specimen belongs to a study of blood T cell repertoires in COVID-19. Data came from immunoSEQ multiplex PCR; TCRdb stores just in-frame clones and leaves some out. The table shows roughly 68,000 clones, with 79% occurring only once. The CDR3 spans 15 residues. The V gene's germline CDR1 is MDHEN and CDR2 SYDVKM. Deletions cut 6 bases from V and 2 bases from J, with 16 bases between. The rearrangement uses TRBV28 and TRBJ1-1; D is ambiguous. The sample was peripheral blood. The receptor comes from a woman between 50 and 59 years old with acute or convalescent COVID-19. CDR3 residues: CASRRLQTINTEAFF. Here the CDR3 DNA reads TGTGCCAGCAGACGACTCCAAACCATTAACACTGAAGCTTTCTTT.